This entry concerns a single T cell receptor beta chain. Its antigen is undetermined. V lost 6 bases to trimming and J lost 5 bases, with 19 bases between them. Germline CDR1 reads SGDLS; CDR2 reads YYNGEE. The CDR3 is 15 amino acids. This specimen belongs to a study of graft-versus-host responses after intestinal transplantation. Study in general: Every recipient had anti-thymocyte globulin induction and two to three years of tacrolimus plus steroids.

Study-wide points: Detection of GvH clones occurred in recipient marrow, and some had their first appearance in ileum or blood. After transplant, early declines in HvG clones were associated with peak levels of circulating GvH clones. Allografts of one patient group, those with graft-donor T cell macrochimerism, had high graft-versus-host to host-versus-graft clonal ratios.

Produced via immunoSEQ multiplex PCR; TCRdb's table is partial and in-frame only. The table shows about 71,000 clones, with 90% occurring only once. The chain couples TRBV9 to TRBJ2-3, with D possibly TRBD2 on 6 matching bases. The sequence was obtained from a human donor who received an intestinal transplant. Sample: unstimulated CD8+ T cells sorted from spleen or lymph node cells, taken before intestinal transplant. CDR3 sequence: CASKEGTGDGDTQYF. The DNA for the CDR3 is TGTGCCAGCAAGGAGGGGACCGGAGATGGAGATACGCAGTATTTT.